One and the same sample provided the 21 T cell receptor beta chains below, sequenced in a study of cytomegalovirus exposure and HLA in healthy donors. Amplification used 60 Vbeta primers and 13 Jbeta primers. TCRdb's table, derived via immunoSEQ multiplex PCR, lists solely in-frame clones and lacks some. The table lists under 200,000 clones, roughly 60% of them singletons. The sequencing sample was made of PBMCs. The receptors were sampled from a man aged 35 to 55 in good health and CMV-seronegative.

V is TRBV14 and J is TRBJ2-4; D gene ambiguous. The CDR3 has 17 residues. Germline V gives CDR1 SGHDN, CDR2 FVKESK. V lost 0 bases and J 8 bases, leaving 20 bases between the germline ends. CDR3 sequence reads: CASSQDQSFSEHDIQYF. DNA of the CDR3: TGTGCCAGCAGCCAAGATCAGTCCTTTTCCGAACACGACATTCAGTACTTC.

This clone was observed a few times. The chain carries TRBV7-2 and TRBJ2-2; 7 bases are a match to TRBD2. V dropped 3 bases and J dropped 8; count of bases not matched to a gene: 12. Germline CDR1 and CDR2: SGHTA and FQGNSA. This CDR3 is built from 16 residues. CDR3 DNA: TGTGCCAGCAGCTTGGCCGGACTAGGTGCGTCGGGGGAGCTGTTTTTT. Protein product: CASSLAGLGASGELFF.

This clone occurred a few times. This chain links TRBV6-5 with TRBJ1-6; D possibly corresponds to TRBD1 (5 bases). Trimming took 6 bases from V and 9 from J, leaving 18 bases between them. Germline-derived CDR1 and CDR2 are MNHEY and SVGAGI. CDR3 length equals 15 residues. CDR3 bases: TGTGCCAGCAGCTACCTAGAGGTCGGGGGTTCACCCCTCCACTTT. Its protein is CASSYLEVGGSPLHF.

This clone showed up just once. This rearrangement joins TRBV5-6 to TRBJ1-4; 7 positions agree with TRBD1. This CDR3 has 14 amino acids. The germline V gene encodes CDR1 SGHDT and CDR2 YYEEEE. J lost 7 bases, V lost 2 bases, and 5 bases had no gene match. The DNA of the CDR3 is TGTGCCAGCAGCTTACAGGGGATAGTTGAAAAACTGTTTTTT. It translates to CASSLQGIVEKLFF.

The CDR3 is CASSEDRGSYNEQFF. The DNA for the CDR3 is TGTGCCAGCAGTGAAGACAGGGGCTCCTACAATGAGCAGTTCTTC. This sequence joins TRBV6-1 and TRBJ2-1; 7 nucleotides line up with TRBD1. The CDR3 covers 15 residues. Germline CDR1 MNHNS, CDR2 SASEGT. V shed 1 base and J 0 bases; nucleotides not matched to a gene: 0.

This clone was seen a few times. This chain links TRBV30 with TRBJ2-5; 9 bases are shared with TRBD1. The CDR3 has 14 amino acids. Germline loops: CDR1 GTSNPN, CDR2 SVGIG (reference sequence). Trimming at V came to 2 bases and at J to 5 bases, leaving 6 bases not matched to a gene. This chain's CDR3 is CAWSQTGGRETQYF. The CDR3 region has the DNA TGTGCCTGGAGTCAAACAGGGGGCCGGGAGACCCAGTACTTC.

The V gene is TRBV5-1, the J gene TRBJ2-7, with TRBD1 matching 7 bases. The CDR3 is 16 residues long. After removal of 1 base from V and 0 bases from J, the junction contained 7 bases not matched to a gene. CDR1 is SGHRS and CDR2 is YFSETQ in the germline V gene. CDR3 in amino acids: CASSLLQGEGSYEQYF. The CDR3 DNA reads TGCGCCAGCAGCTTGTTGCAGGGGGAAGGCTCCTACGAGCAGTACTTC.

This chain uses TRBV5-4 with TRBJ2-3; 8 bases match TRBD2. Trimming at V came to 4 bases and at J to 3 bases, leaving 4 bases not matched to a gene. The germline CDR1 and CDR2 sequences are SGHNT and YYREEE (reference sequence). The CDR3 runs to 14 residues. For the CDR3, the DNA is TGTGCCAGCAGCCCCGGGGGGGCGACAGATACGCAGTATTTT. Translated, it gives CASSPGGATDTQYF.

This clone has a single count. The chain carries TRBV28 and TRBJ2-1; perhaps TRBD2 as D (6 bases). The germline gives CDR1 MDHEN, CDR2 SYDVKM. V was clipped by 6 bases and J by 0 bases, with 12 bases between them. The CDR3 extends over 15 amino acids. Here the CDR3 reads CASRVAEGSYNEQFF. CDR3 nucleotide sequence: TGTGCCAGCAGAGTAGCGGAAGGCTCCTACAATGAGCAGTTCTTC.

The gene calls are TRBV6-1 and TRBJ1-6, with no clear D. The CDR3 is 15 amino acids. The germline CDR1 and CDR2 sequences are MNHNS and SASEGT. Trimming removed 1 base at V and 3 bases at J, with 7 bases between. Here the CDR3 reads CASSEDWSYNSPLHF. The CDR3 DNA reads as TGTGCCAGCAGTGAAGATTGGAGCTATAATTCACCCCTCCACTTT.

The chain recombines TRBV6-5 with TRBJ1-6, with D perhaps TRBD1 (5 bases). V lost 4 bases and J lost 8, with 18 bases in between. Per the germline V gene, CDR1 is MNHEY and CDR2 is SVGAGI. This CDR3 has 16 amino acids. The DNA for the CDR3 is TGTGCCAGCAGTTCCCGGGGCCCCGGAGGGTATTCACCCCTCCACTTT. This sequence encodes CASSSRGPGGYSPLHF.

The rearrangement joins TRBV21-1 to TRBJ2-3; the table's D call of TRBD2 was not tested on the DNA. TRBV21-1 is a documented pseudogene. The CDR3 spans 20 residues. The CDR3 region is CASSKGGSWTSGSWTDTQYF. In DNA, the CDR3 is TGTGCCAGCAGCAAAGGTGGATCCTGGACTAGCGGGAGCTGGACAGATACGCAGTATTTT.

Only one count was recorded for this clone. The chain links TRBV30 to TRBJ1-4, with D unresolved. The ends were cut back, 7 bases at V and 5 bases at J, with 11 bases in the middle. Germline CDR1 reads GTSNPN; CDR2 reads SVGIG (reference sequence). The CDR3 sequence is 12 residues long. The CDR3 DNA follows: TGTGCCTTGGGAGGCGGAAATGAAAAACTGTTTTTT. It translates to CALGGGNEKLFF.

J is TRBJ1-2 and V is TRBV28, with D tentatively TRBD1 (6 bases). CDR1 and CDR2 from the germline V gene are MDHEN and SYDVKM. The CDR3 loop spans 12 amino acids. Deletions cut 5 bases from V and 6 bases from J, with 10 bases between. The CDR3 DNA follows: TGTGCCAGCAGTGCCCGACAGGATGGCTACACCTTC. Protein: CASSARQDGYTF.

There are a few counts of this clone. The rearrangement links TRBV30 to TRBJ1-5, with 8 nucleotides matching TRBD1. Losses at the gene ends were 3 bases for V and 2 bases for J; bases not matched to a gene: 30. CDR1 is GTSNPN, CDR2 SVGIG, per germline (reference sequence). The CDR3 extends over 23 amino acids. CDR3: CAWRAYRDRLLCHPGRGNQPQHF. The CDR3 coding sequence is TGTGCCTGGAGGGCATACCGGGACAGGTTACTCTGTCACCCGGGGAGGGGCAATCAGCCCCAGCATTTT.

This clone has only one observation. The chain recombines TRBV19 with TRBJ2-3, with TRBD2 matching over 11 bases. CDR3 size: 15 residues. The ends lost 0 bases at V and 7 bases at J; junction bases unmatched: 3. The germline CDR1 and CDR2 sequences are LNHDA and SQIVND (reference sequence). The CDR3 nucleotides are TGTGCCAGTAGTATAGAGGCTAGCGGGAGGAATACGCAGTATTTT. It translates to CASSIEASGRNTQYF.

The chain uses TRBV7-2 and TRBJ2-7; no firm D call. Between the trimmed V and J ends, which lost 7 bases and 4 bases, there was a span of 17 bases. Germline V gene lookup returns CDR1 SGHTA and CDR2 FQGNSA. There are 14 residues in the CDR3. CDR3 in DNA: TGTGCCAGCACCCAGCAGGTTGAAAAATACGAGCAGTACTTC. Its translation: CASTQQVEKYEQYF.

The chain employs TRBV11-2 and TRBJ2-3; the match to TRBD2 covers 7 bases. Germline trimming cut 3 bases from V and 5 bases from J; bases unmatched to any gene: 8. The CDR3 runs 15 residues. The germline gives CDR1 SGHAT, CDR2 FQNNGV. The CDR3 loop is CASSFGVGREDTQYF. The CDR3 DNA reads TGTGCCAGCAGCTTTGGGGTGGGGAGGGAAGATACGCAGTATTTT.

This clone was picked up one time. The chain combines TRBV7-2 with TRBJ1-1; TRBD1 matches 9 bases. The CDR3 contains 15 residues. The V and J ends lost 3 bases and 3 bases, in that order; junction bases with no gene match: 5. From germline, CDR1 is SGHTA and CDR2 FQGNSA. The CDR3 nucleotides are TGTGCCAGCAGCTTGGAGGACAGGGGTGACACTGAAGCTTTCTTT. This translates into CASSLEDRGDTEAFF.

V gene TRBV5-6 combines with J gene TRBJ2-2; tentatively, D is TRBD2 (5 bases). The V end was cut by 4 bases, the J end by 7 bases, with 11 bases between. The CDR3 contains 13 residues. Looked up from germline, CDR1 is SGHDT and CDR2 is YYEEEE. Here the CDR3 DNA reads TGTGCCAGCAGCGCCCGGACTTTCGGGGAGCTGTTTTTT. Amino acid sequence: CASSARTFGELFF.

This chain uses TRBV27 with TRBJ2-7; TRBD2 matches 12 bases. J gave up 3 bases and V 6 bases, and 3 bases lay outside the gene matches. The CDR3 extends over 14 amino acids. In germline, CDR1 is MNHEY, CDR2 SMNVEV (reference sequence). CDR3: CASRRLAGDYEQYF. For the CDR3, the DNA is TGTGCCAGCAGAAGACTAGCGGGAGACTACGAGCAGTACTTC.